This TCR beta chain was documented in a study of shared T cell receptors in the human thymus. CDR1 and CDR2 (germline): SGHNT, YYREEE (reference sequence). Deletions cut 4 bases from V and 8 bases from J, with 15 bases between. CDR3 size: 13 residues. TCRdb keeps only in-frame clones here, not all; method: immunoSEQ multiplex PCR. This table holds tens of thousands of clones, roughly 96% found once. The TCR was taken from a human donor. The sequencing sample was made of thymocytes. V gene TRBV5-4 combines with J gene TRBJ1-2, with a possible D match to TRBD1 (6 bases). The CDR3 here is CASSAWDTTGYTF. CDR3 coding DNA: TGTGCCAGCAGCGCCTGGGACACAACAGGCTACACCTTC.